What follows are 17 T cell receptor beta chains derived from one specimen sequenced in a study of spatial heterogeneity in lung cancer. Points from the study as a whole: Intratumoral expanded alpha and beta TCR counts were found to track tumor mutation counts.

In TCRdb, the 5' RACE reads were re-called with MiXCR into one record per CDR3 protein. The table lists around 9,800 distinct CDR3 sequences, 7.9% of them singletons. Time point of the sample: sample taken at primary tumor resection. These TCRs are of unknown antigen specificity. The specimen was lung tumor tissue, collected at surgery. The receptors come from a female donor with early-stage non-small cell lung cancer.

This clonotype is deemed medium-sized. Since it is a stray read in a library aimed at alpha chains, this beta chain has a size that is not meaningful. The genes are TRBV20-1 and TRBJ2-7; D is unclear. The germline CDR1 and CDR2 sequences are DFQATT and SNEGSKA (reference sequence). Between the trimmed V and J ends, which lost 0 bases and 0 bases, there was a span of 9 bases. This CDR3 region has 14 residues. CDR3 in DNA: TGCAGTGCTAGAGAGTCTCCGAGCTCCTACGAGCAGTACTTC. Translation gives CSARESPSSYEQYF.

By sample share, this clonotype is medium-sized. Within a library made for alpha chains, this beta chain is off target, and its count is uninformative. The chain combines TRBV24-1 with TRBJ2-5; D gene ambiguous. The CDR3 contains 11 residues. CDR1 KGHDR and CDR2 SFDVKD come from the germline V gene. V lost 5 bases, J lost 5 bases, and 5 bases lay in between. The CDR3 spells CATSVGETQYF. CDR3 nucleotide sequence: TGTGCCACCAGTGTTGGTGAGACCCAGTACTTC.

This clonotype was recorded many times. This beta chain was picked up by a library intended for alpha chains and is off target, so its count carries little meaning. J is TRBJ1-5 and V is TRBV10-3; no clear D. Germline lookup yields CDR1 ENHRY and CDR2 SYGVKD. The CDR3 runs to 13 residues. V was cut by 8 bases and J by 2 bases, with 10 bases left in between. The CDR3 DNA follows: TGTGCCATCGCGGTCGCGGGCAATCAGCCCCAGCATTTT. It specifies CAIAVAGNQPQHF.

This clonotype appeared a few times. This beta chain was picked up by a library intended for alpha chains and is off target, so its count carries little meaning. V and J are TRBV12-3 or TRBV12-4 and TRBJ1-4; D possibly corresponds to TRBD1 (6 bases). The CDR3 has 17 amino acids. Trimming stripped 2 bases from V and 6 bases from J, with 19 bases between. The CDR3 spells CASSLMRGARGYEKLFF. The DNA for the CDR3 is TGTGCCAGCAGTTTAATGCGGGGCGCGAGGGGGTATGAAAAACTGTTTTTT.

This clonotype counts as medium-sized. One end of the junction fails to match germline, which may point to a read error. This beta chain came through as a stray read in a library set up for alpha chains, and its size says little. The rearrangement joins TRBV24-1 to TRBJ1-6, with 8 positions matching TRBD1. CDR3 length: 14 residues. The V gene's germline CDR1 is KGHDR and CDR2 SFDVKD. The CDR3 DNA reads as TGTGCCCCCAGGGGCAGGGGACAGGATTCACCCCTCCACTTT. This translates into CAPRGRGQDSPLHF.

This clonotype was observed a few times. This beta chain is a stray read from a library made for alpha chains; its abundance is not meaningful. This chain joins TRBV7-2 and TRBJ1-3; no definite D call. Trimming took off 2 bases at V and 0 bases at J, with 8 bases between the two ends. This CDR3 contains 15 residues. CDR1 is SGHTA, CDR2 FQGNSA, per germline. Here the CDR3 reads CASSLSRASGNTIYF. The CDR3 region has the DNA TGTGCCAGCAGCTTATCGCGAGCCTCTGGAAACACCATATATTTT.

This clonotype counts as medium-sized (0.01 to 0.1%). The library was designed around alpha chains, so this beta chain is a stray read whose abundance carries little weight. The chain carries TRBV7-3 and TRBJ2-2; the D gene could be TRBD1 or TRBD2 (5 bases each). CDR1 is SGHTA, CDR2 FQGTGA, per germline. V lost 2 bases and J lost 4, with 11 bases in between. This CDR3 comprises 15 residues. CDR3 bases: TGTGCCAGCAGCTTAGGGGGTCGCGGCACCGGGGAGCTGTTTTTT. This gives the protein CASSLGGRGTGELFF.

Regarding this clonotype: This beta chain is a stray sequence in a library constructed for alpha chains; its clone size is not meaningful. This sequence joins TRBV5-6 and TRBJ2-5; D is perhaps TRBD1 or TRBD2 (5 bases each). CDR3 length equals 14 residues. V was shortened by 2 bases and J by 10 bases, with 18 bases between the two germline ends. CDR1 is SGHDT and CDR2 is YYEEEE in the germline V gene. The CDR3 here is CASSFTRGLGGQYF. The CDR3, as DNA: TGTGCCAGCAGCTTCACTAGGGGTTTAGGAGGCCAGTACTTC. The entire variable domain, with the rest obtained from reference TRBV5-6 and TRBJ2-5, is as follows: DAGVTQSPTHLIKTRGQQVTLRCSPKSGHDTVSWYQQALGQGPQFIFQYYEEEERQRGNFPDRFSGHQFPNYSSELNVNALLLGDSALYLCASSFTRGLGGQYFGPGTRLLVL.

This clonotype was counted at least ten times. A library made for alpha chains picked up this beta chain off target, so its size means little. The rearrangement joins TRBV6-2 or TRBV6-3 to TRBJ2-2; no clear D. Germline lookup yields CDR1 MNHEY and CDR2 SVGEGT. The V gene lost 4 bases and the J gene lost 6 bases, with 12 bases spanning the gap. The CDR3 covers 14 residues. The CDR3 here is CASSSVGPAGELFF. CDR3 nucleotides: TGTGCCAGCAGTTCGGTAGGGCCGGCCGGGGAGCTGTTTTTT.

In this sample, this clonotype turned up many times. This beta chain lies outside the target of a library built for alpha chains; its clone size means little. The genes are TRBV4-2 and TRBJ2-3; possible D gene TRBD2, 5 bases. Germline V lookup: CDR1 LGHNA, CDR2 YNFKEQ. The germline V and J ends were trimmed by 0 bases and 6 bases, with 10 bases remaining between them. The CDR3 spans 14 residues. The CDR3 loop reads CASSQDDAGDTQYF. In DNA form, the CDR3 reads TGTGCCAGCAGCCAAGATGACGCGGGCGATACGCAGTATTTT.

This clonotype has only a few counts. This beta chain is a stray read from a library made for alpha chains; its abundance is not meaningful. V gene TRBV5-1 combines with J gene TRBJ2-6; D gene ambiguous. CDR1 and CDR2 (germline): SGHRS, YFSETQ. V was trimmed by 6 bases and J by 2 bases, leaving 6 bases between them. The CDR3 extends over 13 amino acids. The CDR3 reads CASTTAGANVLTF. The DNA for the CDR3 is TGCGCCAGCACTACCGCTGGGGCCAACGTCCTGACTTTC. The complete variable domain, with remaining parts taken from reference TRBV5-1 and TRBJ2-6, reads KAGVTQTPRYLIKTRGQQVTLSCSPISGHRSVSWYQQTPGQGLQFLFEYFSETQRNKGNFPGRFSGRQFSNSRSEMNVSTLELGDSALYLCASTTAGANVLTFGAGSRLTVL.

This clonotype was recorded at least ten times. This beta chain is a stray sequence in a library constructed for alpha chains; its clone size is not meaningful. This chain uses TRBV4-2 with TRBJ2-2, with a weak D call TRBD2 (6 bases). V gave up 1 base and J gave up 7 bases, with 7 bases separating them. The CDR3 is 13 amino acids. Germline V gives CDR1 LGHNA, CDR2 YNFKEQ. This CDR3 is CASSQGGDGELFF. The CDR3 DNA sequence: TGTGCCAGCAGCCAAGGGGGGGACGGGGAGCTGTTTTTT.

In its sample, this clonotype was seen many times. The size of this beta chain means little, since it is a stray read in a library made for alpha chains. The rearrangement links TRBV20-1 to TRBJ2-7; 7 bases match TRBD1. This CDR3 spans 12 amino acids. After removal of 6 bases from V and 2 bases from J, the junction contained 4 bases not matched to a gene. Germline-derived CDR1 and CDR2 are DFQATT and SNEGSKA (reference sequence). The CDR3 coding sequence is TGCAGTGCCGGGACAGATACCTACGAGCAGTACTTC. It encodes CSAGTDTYEQYF.

This clonotype has ten or more counts. Because this beta chain is a stray read in a library intended to capture alpha chains, its abundance should not be given much weight. The chain is built from TRBV6-6 and TRBJ2-5; D is undetermined. The germline gives CDR1 MNHNY, CDR2 SVGAGI (reference sequence). The ends were cut back, 7 bases at V and 5 bases at J, with 8 bases in the middle. CDR3 length: 11 amino acids. The CDR3 nucleotides are TGTGCCAGCACTTTAGGGGAGACCCAGTACTTC. Its translation: CASTLGETQYF.

This clonotype was seen repeatedly, ten times or more. Within a library made for alpha chains, this beta chain is off target, and its count is uninformative. The chain uses TRBV11-2 and TRBJ1-2; D call uncertain. The CDR3 is 13 residues long. Germline lookup yields CDR1 SGHAT and CDR2 FQNNGV. The V end was cut by 2 bases, the J end by 1 base, with 5 bases between. CDR3 in amino acids: CASSLSDNYGYTF. The CDR3 DNA reads TGTGCCAGCAGCTTATCAGATAACTATGGCTACACCTTC.

This clonotype appeared many times. With the library built for alpha chains, this beta chain is off target and its frequency is not meaningful. The rearrangement uses TRBV12-3 or TRBV12-4 and TRBJ1-2, with 7 bases lining up with TRBD1. The CDR3 covers 15 residues. The ends lost 4 bases at V and 11 bases at J; junction bases unmatched: 16. The CDR3 nucleotides are TGTGCCAGCAGTTCAACAGCGCCCGGGACAGTTCCTTACACCTTC. Translated: CASSSTAPGTVPYTF.

This clonotype occurred many times. The library was designed around alpha chains, so this beta chain is a stray read whose abundance carries little weight. The CDR3 bases are TGTGCCAGCATGGGGACAGGGGGCACCTATGGCTACACCTTC. Its protein product is CASMGTGGTYGYTF. The chain has TRBV25-1 and TRBJ1-2, with 12 bases aligning to TRBD1. Per germline, CDR1 MGHDK and CDR2 SYGVNS. The V segment lost 7 bases and the J segment 4 bases; nucleotides outside the gene matches: 4. The CDR3 has 14 residues.